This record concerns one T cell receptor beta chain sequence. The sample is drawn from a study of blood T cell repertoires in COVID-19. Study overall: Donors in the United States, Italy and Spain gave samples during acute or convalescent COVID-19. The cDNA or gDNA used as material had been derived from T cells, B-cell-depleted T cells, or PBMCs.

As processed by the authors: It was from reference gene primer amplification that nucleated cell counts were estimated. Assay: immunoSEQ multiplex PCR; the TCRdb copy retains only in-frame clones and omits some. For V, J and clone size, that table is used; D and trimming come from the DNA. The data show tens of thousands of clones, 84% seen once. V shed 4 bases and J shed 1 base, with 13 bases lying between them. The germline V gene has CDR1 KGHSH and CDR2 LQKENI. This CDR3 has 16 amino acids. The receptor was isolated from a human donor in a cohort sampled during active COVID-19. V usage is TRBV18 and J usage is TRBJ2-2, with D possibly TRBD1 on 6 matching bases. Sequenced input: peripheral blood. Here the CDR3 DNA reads TGTGCCAGCTCACTCTCCGGGACACAGAACACCGGGGAGCTGTTTTTT. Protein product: CASSLSGTQNTGELFF.